This T cell receptor beta chain was recovered during a study of T-cell reconstitution after alpha-beta-depleted transplantation in children. TCRbeta library preparation incorporated unique molecular identifiers. TCRdb re-called the PCR reads with MiXCR, one entry per CDR3 protein. The sample consists of about 610,000 distinct CDR3 sequences, 8% to 11% of them appearing once. Here the sequenced sample was PBMCs from the stem cell graft donor, taken from the stem cell graft. The clonotype comes from a human donor who donated a stem cell graft to a child with acute myeloid leukemia.

Here the CDR3 reads CATSDRTSRGPDTQYF. For the CDR3, the DNA is TGTGCCACCAGTGATCGGACTAGCCGGGGACCAGATACGCAGTATTTT. The chain carries TRBV24-1 and TRBJ2-3; TRBD2 aligns across 8 bases. V dropped 3 bases and J dropped 4; count of bases not matched to a gene: 8. Looked up from germline, CDR1 is KGHDR and CDR2 is SFDVKD. The CDR3 runs to 16 residues.